This T cell receptor (beta chain) emerged from a study of CD8 T cells in ankylosing spondylitis. The germline V and J ends were trimmed by 1 base and 2 bases, with 10 bases remaining between them. Germline V CDR1 and CDR2: SEHNR, FQNEAQ (reference sequence). The CDR3 is made up of 15 amino acids. TCRdb re-called the 5' RACE reads with MiXCR, one entry per CDR3 protein. The sample records around 120,000 distinct CDR3 sequences, 12% to 15% being singletons. This clonotype was observed a handful of times. The chain joins TRBV7-9 to TRBJ2-3; a possible D gene is TRBD1 (6 bases). The sample taken for sequencing was blood, either unsorted or a sorted T cell fraction (not recorded which). The receptor comes from a female donor with ankylosing spondylitis or in good health (not recorded which). CDR3 amino acids: CASSLVQGFTDTQYF. CDR3 nucleotides: TGTGCCAGCAGCTTAGTCCAGGGGTTCACAGATACGCAGTATTTT. Based on the CDR3 plus reference TRBV7-9 and TRBJ2-3, the full variable domain is DTGVSQNPRHKITKRGQNVTFRCDPISEHNRLYWYRQTLGQGPEFLTYFQNEAQLEKSRLLSDRFSAERPKGSFSTLEIQRTEQGDSAMYLCASSLVQGFTDTQYFGPGTRLTVL.